This TCR beta chain emerged from a study of OX40 agonist ivuxolimab in advanced cancers. Study at large: One patient with hepatocellular carcinoma and two with cutaneous melanoma, three in all, had partial responses.

People who had autoimmune disease history or systemic immunosuppression were excluded. Study conclusions and caveats: Clonal expansion was seen in CD4+ and CD8+ blood T cells by week 6 at 0.1 to 3.0 mg/kg. Certain nonresponders likewise exhibited a low normalized T-cell clonal expansion.

Method: immunoSEQ multiplex PCR; TCRdb's copy keeps in-frame clones and lacks some. The data hold over 55,000 clones, with approximately 91% observed a single time. V lost 5 bases to trimming and J lost 9 bases, with 23 bases between them. CDR1 and CDR2 (germline): SEHNR, FQNEAQ (reference sequence). The CDR3 runs 16 residues. Points on this clone: The antigen is not known.

The clonotype was recovered from an adult with an advanced solid tumor such as melanoma, head and neck, liver or kidney cancer. This sequence joins TRBV7-9 and TRBJ2-1; possibly TRBD2 for D (6 bases). The starting material was CD4+ or CD8+ T cells sorted from blood, obtained in a trial of the OX40 agonist ivuxolimab. The CDR3 spells CASSPDRGILIGEQFF. In DNA form, the CDR3 reads TGTGCCAGCAGCCCAGACCGCGGGATACTTATAGGTGAGCAGTTCTTC.